The 28 T cell receptor beta chains presented below share a single source sample, sequenced in a study of blood T cell repertoires in COVID-19. Sequencing was performed with immunoSEQ multiplex PCR; in TCRdb, only in-frame clones are kept and a portion is missing. The repertoire includes 90,000 to 150,000 clones, roughly nine tenths of them detected once, and approximately 8% sits in the top ten. Sequenced material: peripheral blood. The receptor set was obtained from a man aged 70-80 years who had recovered from COVID-19.

This chain connects TRBV21-1 to TRBJ2-4; the DNA was not compared with TRBD2, the D call given in the table. TRBV21-1 is a documented pseudogene. This CDR3 is 15 amino acids long. The DNA of the CDR3 is TGTGCCAGCACCCCAGGTGGCGGGGCCAAAAACATTCAGTACTTC. Translation: CASTPGGGAKNIQYF.

V usage is TRBV14 and J usage is TRBJ1-6; D unresolved. This CDR3 region has 12 residues. Trimming cost V 1 base and J 10 bases, with 5 bases left between them. Germline V gene data show CDR1 as SGHDN and CDR2 as FVKESK. As DNA, the CDR3 is TGTGCCAGCAGCCAAGCCCTCTCACCCCTCCACTTT. Translated: CASSQALSPLHF. The full variable domain, rest sourced from reference TRBV14 and TRBJ1-6, is EAGVTQFPSHSVIEKGQTVTLRCDPISGHDNLYWYRRVMGKEIKFLLHFVKESKQDESGMPNNRFLAERTGGTYSTLKVQPAELEDSGVYFCASSQALSPLHFGNGTRLTVT.

The chain employs TRBV7-3 and TRBJ1-1; weak D call: TRBD1 (5 bases). The CDR3 has 13 residues. Germline lookup yields CDR1 SGHTA and CDR2 FQGTGA. The germline V and J ends were trimmed by 5 bases and 5 bases, with 12 bases remaining between them. The CDR3 DNA is TGTGCCAGCAGCCCTATCGGGGGGACTGAAGCTTTCTTT. Residues: CASSPIGGTEAFF.

This clone has just a few counts. V is TRBV5-1 and J is TRBJ2-5; 8 bases are shared with TRBD2. Germline CDR1 reads SGHRS; CDR2 reads YFSETQ. V lost 4 bases to trimming and J lost 1 base; unmatched junction nucleotides: 3. This CDR3 is 14 amino acids long. DNA of the CDR3: TGCGCCAGCAGCCGGGGGACTAGCCAAGAGACCCAGTACTTC. As protein: CASSRGTSQETQYF. The full variable domain, in which reference TRBV5-1 and TRBJ2-5 provide the parts outside the CDR3, is KAGVTQTPRYLIKTRGQQVTLSCSPISGHRSVSWYQQTPGQGLQFLFEYFSETQRNKGNFPGRFSGRQFSNSRSEMNVSTLELGDSALYLCASSRGTSQETQYFGPGTRLLVL.

This chain links TRBV7-9 with TRBJ1-1, with D tentatively TRBD1 (6 bases). Germline V lookup: CDR1 SEHNR, CDR2 FQNEAQ (reference sequence). V lost 1 base and J 3 bases, leaving 12 bases between the germline ends. This CDR3 comprises 15 residues. CDR3 sequence (DNA): TGTGCCAGCAGCTTAGTGTCAGGGGTGGACACTGAAGCTTTCTTT. Translating gives CASSLVSGVDTEAFF.

The chain carries TRBV6-5 and TRBJ1-1; maybe TRBD1 (6 bases). There are 13 residues in the CDR3. Germline loops: CDR1 MNHEY, CDR2 SVGAGI. V was shortened by 4 bases and J by 10 bases, with 16 bases between the two germline ends. CDR3 sequence: CASSSDRLGLAFF. The CDR3 DNA sequence: TGTGCCAGCAGTTCGGACAGATTGGGGTTAGCTTTCTTT.

The chain carries TRBV11-3 and TRBJ2-1; 7 bases are a match to TRBD1. This CDR3 contains 16 residues. CDR1 is SGHNT, CDR2 YENEEA, per germline. The J segment lost 4 bases and the V segment lost 3 bases, leaving 9 bases of the junction unmatched. CDR3: CASSLEQGLGYNEQFF. The CDR3 nucleotides are TGTGCCAGCAGCTTGGAACAGGGGTTAGGGTACAATGAGCAGTTCTTC.

The chain links TRBV18 to TRBJ2-7, with 7 bases aligning to TRBD1. V lost 0 bases, J lost 6 bases, and 8 bases stayed unmatched. This CDR3 comprises 15 residues. In germline, CDR1 is KGHSH, CDR2 LQKENI. CDR3 sequence reads: CASSPPAQGVREQYF. For the CDR3, the DNA is TGTGCCAGCTCACCACCAGCGCAGGGGGTGCGCGAGCAGTACTTC.

The chain carries TRBV2 and TRBJ2-7; TRBD1 aligns across 10 bases. The CDR3 length is 12 residues. V dropped 6 bases and J dropped 7; count of bases not matched to a gene: 3. Germline V gene lookup returns CDR1 SNHLY and CDR2 FYNNEI. CDR3 residues: CASRGDRGEQYF. The DNA of the CDR3 is TGTGCCAGCAGAGGGGACAGGGGAGAGCAGTACTTC.

The chain uses TRBV4-1 and TRBJ2-1; 10 nucleotides line up with TRBD2. The length of the CDR3 is 14 residues. Looked up from germline, CDR1 is MGHRA and CDR2 is YSYEKL. The V and J ends lost 5 bases and 10 bases, in that order; junction bases with no gene match: 8. CDR3 region: CASSDSGRRGEQFF. In DNA, the CDR3 is TGCGCCAGCAGCGATAGCGGGAGGCGGGGAGAGCAGTTCTTC.

J is TRBJ2-7 and V is TRBV6-2 or TRBV6-3; the D gene is possibly TRBD1 (6 bases). Germline CDR1 reads MNHEY; CDR2 reads SVGEGT. The CDR3 sequence is 14 residues long. Trimming left V 3 bases short and J 5 bases short, with 14 bases between. CDR3 in DNA: TGTGCCAGCAGTTATGTGACAGGTCTCGACGAGCAGTACTTC. Protein sequence: CASSYVTGLDEQYF.

The gene calls are TRBV27 and TRBJ2-7; no clear D. The ends were cut back, 3 bases at V and 0 bases at J, with 6 bases in the middle. This CDR3 contains 13 residues. In germline, CDR1 is MNHEY, CDR2 SMNVEV (reference sequence). The CDR3 region is CASSFSRSYEQYF. For the CDR3, the DNA is TGTGCCAGCAGTTTTAGTCGCTCCTACGAGCAGTACTTC.

The chain links TRBV19 to TRBJ1-2; TRBD1 agrees at 7 bases. The trim removed 2 bases at V and 2 bases at J, leaving 5 bases unmatched. CDR1 LNHDA and CDR2 SQIVND come from the germline V gene (reference sequence). CDR3 length equals 15 residues. The CDR3 nucleotides read TGTGCCAGTAGTATAACAGGGGCCACAAACTATGGCTACACCTTC. Its protein product is CASSITGATNYGYTF.

The chain joins TRBV7-9 to TRBJ2-5; 9 bases line up with TRBD2. The germline V gene has CDR1 SEHNR and CDR2 FQNEAQ (reference sequence). After removal of 4 bases from V and 5 bases from J, the junction contained 8 bases not matched to a gene. CDR3 length equals 15 residues. CDR3 DNA sequence: TGTGCCAGCAGCTCTCAAGCGGGGGGAGGGGAGACCCAGTACTTC. This translates into CASSSQAGGGETQYF.

This clone was found a few times. This chain links TRBV5-6 with TRBJ2-7; weak D call: TRBD2 (6 bases). Germline CDR1 and CDR2: SGHDT and YYEEEE. The germline V and J ends were trimmed by 4 bases and 6 bases, with 14 bases remaining between them. The CDR3 is 13 amino acids. The CDR3 DNA is TGTGCCAGCAGCCAACGAAACGGGGGCGAGCAGTACTTC. Its protein is CASSQRNGGEQYF.

The gene calls are TRBV19 and TRBJ1-1, with 8 bases lining up with TRBD1. The ends lost 3 bases at V and 1 base at J; junction bases unmatched: 7. The CDR3 sequence is 16 residues long. Germline values: CDR1 LNHDA, CDR2 SQIVND (reference sequence). CDR3 protein: CASSMTGVGKNTEAFF. CDR3 coding DNA: TGTGCCAGTAGTATGACAGGGGTGGGTAAGAACACTGAAGCTTTCTTT.

Only one count was recorded for this clone. The chain links TRBV7-9 to TRBJ1-1; tentatively, D is TRBD1 (6 bases). CDR1 is SEHNR, CDR2 FQNEAQ, per germline (reference sequence). The CDR3 length is 13 residues. Trimming took 6 bases from V and 4 from J, leaving 12 bases between them. The CDR3: CASRTRGFTEAFF. Here the CDR3 DNA reads TGTGCCAGCAGAACGAGGGGGTTCACTGAAGCTTTCTTT. The full variable domain, with the rest looked up from reference TRBV7-9 and TRBJ1-1, is DTGVSQNPRHKITKRGQNVTFRCDPISEHNRLYWYRQTLGQGPEFLTYFQNEAQLEKSRLLSDRFSAERPKGSFSTLEIQRTEQGDSAMYLCASRTRGFTEAFFGQGTRLTVV.

Comments on this clone: The sample contains more than one DNA sequence encoding this CDR3. CDR3 in amino acids: CASSFPDRGNTEAFF. CDR3 nucleotides: TGCGCCAGCAGCTTTCCCGACAGGGGGAACACTGAAGCTTTCTTT. This chain links TRBV5-1 with TRBJ1-1, with 8 bases lining up with TRBD1. V lost 2 bases and J lost 1; bases outside the gene matches: 4. The germline V gene has CDR1 SGHRS and CDR2 YFSETQ. This CDR3 has 15 residues. Variable domain in full (rest from reference TRBV5-1 and TRBJ1-1): KAGVTQTPRYLIKTRGQQVTLSCSPISGHRSVSWYQQTPGQGLQFLFEYFSETQRNKGNFPGRFSGRQFSNSRSEMNVSTLELGDSALYLCASSFPDRGNTEAFFGQGTRLTVV.

The chain combines TRBV2 with TRBJ1-1; D is perhaps TRBD1 (5 bases). This CDR3 region has 14 residues. V was pared by 2 bases and J by 3 bases, with 10 bases between. Per the germline V gene, CDR1 is SNHLY and CDR2 is FYNNEI. The CDR3 is CASSERGVDTEAFF. The CDR3 DNA follows: TGTGCCAGCAGTGAACGGGGGGTGGACACTGAAGCTTTCTTT.

V is TRBV20-1 and J is TRBJ2-5; D remains unclear. The germline V gene has CDR1 DFQATT and CDR2 SNEGSKA (reference sequence). This CDR3 comprises 10 residues. Trimming took 5 bases from V and 4 from J, leaving 5 bases between them. The CDR3 region has the DNA TGCAGTGCTGAGCGAGAGACCCAGTACTTC. Protein: CSAERETQYF.

V is TRBV28 and J is TRBJ1-6; 9 bases line up with TRBD1. V shed 6 bases, J shed 9 bases, and the junction held 6 bases outside the gene matches. This CDR3 comprises 14 residues. CDR1 is MDHEN and CDR2 is SYDVKM in the germline V gene. DNA for the CDR3: TGTGCCAGCAGAACAGGGGGCGACGTTTCACCCCTCCACTTT. It translates to CASRTGGDVSPLHF.

The chain is built from TRBV19 and TRBJ1-6; D gene uncertain. This CDR3 comprises 15 residues. V gave up 5 bases and J gave up 7 bases, with 15 bases separating them. Looked up from germline, CDR1 is LNHDA and CDR2 is SQIVND (reference sequence). The CDR3 nucleotides read TGTGCCAGTAGTGCCGAGCCTTCGAGGAATTCACCCCTCCACTTT. This gives the protein CASSAEPSRNSPLHF. Full variable domain (rest looked up from reference TRBV19 and TRBJ1-6): DGGITQSPKYLFRKEGQNVTLSCEQNLNHDAMYWYRQDPGQGLRLIYYSQIVNDFQKGDIAEGYSVSREKKESFPLTVTSAQKNPTAFYLCASSAEPSRNSPLHFGNGTRLTVT.

The V and J genes are TRBV18 and TRBJ2-7, with 11 nucleotides matching TRBD2. The V gene end was trimmed by 3 bases and the J gene end by 4 bases; junction bases not matched to a gene: 5. CDR3 size: 15 residues. From germline, CDR1 is KGHSH and CDR2 LQKENI. CDR3 DNA sequence: TGTGCCAGCTCACCGCCGGGACTAGCGGCTTACGAGCAGTACTTC. It translates to CASSPPGLAAYEQYF.

The chain recombines TRBV18 with TRBJ2-4; TRBD2 agrees at 7 bases. Germline loops: CDR1 KGHSH, CDR2 LQKENI. This CDR3 has 14 amino acids. V dropped 5 bases and J dropped 8; count of bases not matched to a gene: 9. CDR3 residues: CASSSQAGEDIQYF. In nucleotides, the CDR3 is TGTGCCAGCTCATCCCAGGCGGGGGAGGACATTCAGTACTTC.

The chain combines TRBV5-6 with TRBJ1-2, with 11 bases matching TRBD1. Germline-derived CDR1 and CDR2 are SGHDT and YYEEEE. J gave up 2 bases and V 4 bases, and 4 bases lay outside the gene matches. The CDR3 spans 15 residues. The CDR3 protein is CASSQGDRGNYGYTF. CDR3 sequence (DNA): TGTGCCAGCAGCCAAGGGGACAGGGGGAACTATGGCTACACCTTC. Complete variable domain (other parts from reference TRBV5-6 and TRBJ1-2): DAGVTQSPTHLIKTRGQQVTLRCSPKSGHDTVSWYQQALGQGPQFIFQYYEEEERQRGNFPDRFSGHQFPNYSSELNVNALLLGDSALYLCASSQGDRGNYGYTFGSGTRLTVV.

The chain has TRBV5-4 and TRBJ2-2, with D possibly being TRBD1 (5 bases). CDR1 SGHNT and CDR2 YYREEE come from the germline V gene (reference sequence). Deletions cut 1 base from V and 2 bases from J, with 9 bases between. This CDR3 comprises 15 residues. The CDR3 region is CASSLPQGNTGELFF. CDR3 DNA sequence: TGTGCCAGCAGCTTGCCCCAGGGTAACACCGGGGAGCTGTTTTTT.

The V and J genes are TRBV2 and TRBJ2-7, with a tentative D call TRBD2 (6 bases). Trimming stripped 6 bases from V and 6 bases from J, with 15 bases between. Germline V gene sequence: CDR1 SNHLY, CDR2 FYNNEI. The CDR3 consists of 13 residues. The CDR3 nucleotides are TGTGCCAGCAGCACCTTGGGGAGGAGCGAGCAGTACTTC. It specifies CASSTLGRSEQYF.

V usage is TRBV9 and J usage is TRBJ1-6; no definite D call. V lost 4 bases and J lost 10, with 21 bases in between. Germline CDR1 is SGDLS and CDR2 is YYNGEE. This CDR3 has 16 residues. The CDR3 DNA reads as TGTGCCAGCAGCCCCGAACTAACCACCTTACCCTCACCCCTCCACTTT. Translation gives CASSPELTTLPSPLHF. Supplemented by reference TRBV9 and TRBJ1-6, the full variable domain reads DSGVTQTPKHLITATGQRVTLRCSPRSGDLSVYWYQQSLDQGLQFLIQYYNGEERAKGNILERFSAQQFPDLHSELNLSSLELGDSALYFCASSPELTTLPSPLHFGNGTRLTVT.